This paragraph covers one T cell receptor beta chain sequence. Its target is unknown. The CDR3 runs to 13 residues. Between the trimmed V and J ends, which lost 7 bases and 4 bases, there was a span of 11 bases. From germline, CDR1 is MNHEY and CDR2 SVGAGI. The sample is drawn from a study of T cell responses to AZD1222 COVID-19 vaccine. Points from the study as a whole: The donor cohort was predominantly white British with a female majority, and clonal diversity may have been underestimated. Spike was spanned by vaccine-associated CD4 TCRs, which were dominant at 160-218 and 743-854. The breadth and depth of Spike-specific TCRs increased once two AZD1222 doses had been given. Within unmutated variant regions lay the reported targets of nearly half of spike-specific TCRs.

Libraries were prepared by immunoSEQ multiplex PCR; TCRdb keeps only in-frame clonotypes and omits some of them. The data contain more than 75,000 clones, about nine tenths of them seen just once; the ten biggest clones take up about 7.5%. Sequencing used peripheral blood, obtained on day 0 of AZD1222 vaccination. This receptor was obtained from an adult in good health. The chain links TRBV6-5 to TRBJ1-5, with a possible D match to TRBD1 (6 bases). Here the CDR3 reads CASMPGANQPQHF. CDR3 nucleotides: TGTGCCAGCATGCCGGGGGCAAATCAGCCCCAGCATTTT.